The present TCR beta chain was sequenced within a study of T cells in Graves' hyperthyroidism and ophthalmopathy. V lost 1 base and J lost 8; bases outside the gene matches: 12. The CDR3 contains 17 residues. Germline V gives CDR1 SGHTA, CDR2 FQGNSA. This clonotype was counted ten times or more. The antigen is not known. Amplified TCR beta CDR3 regions came from RNA transcripts. First-round RT-PCR of the TCR CDR3 relied on the HTBI primer set. TCRdb called the multiplex PCR reads again in MiXCR, with one record for every CDR3 protein. The sample lists about 580,000 distinct CDR3 sequences, around 13% seen once, with roughly 6.2% in the top ten. Hyperthyroidism was newly diagnosed in patients aged 18 to 65 (duration under 2 months). PBMCs were collected from an approximately 9 ml volume of fresh peripheral blood. Points from the study as a whole: A 13 V-J model separated ophthalmopathy from stable hyperthyroidism.

The V and J genes are TRBV7-2 and TRBJ2-1, with 9 bases fitting TRBD2. This sequence originates from a woman under 40 with Graves' hyperthyroidism that later progressed to Graves' ophthalmopathy. Sequenced material: blood. Written as DNA, the CDR3 is TGTGCCAGCAGCTTAGGGGGTTCCAGCGGGGGGAGGTATGAGCAGTTCTTC. It is translated as CASSLGGSSGGRYEQFF.